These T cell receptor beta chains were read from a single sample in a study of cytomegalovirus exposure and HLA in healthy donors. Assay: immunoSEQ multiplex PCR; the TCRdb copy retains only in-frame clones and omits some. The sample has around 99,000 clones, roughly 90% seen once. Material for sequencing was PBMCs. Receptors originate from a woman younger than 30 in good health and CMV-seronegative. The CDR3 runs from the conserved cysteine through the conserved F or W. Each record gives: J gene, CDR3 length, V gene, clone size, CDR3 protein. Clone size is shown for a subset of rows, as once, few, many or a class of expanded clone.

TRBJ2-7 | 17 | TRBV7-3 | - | CASSLYPLSGGFDEQYF
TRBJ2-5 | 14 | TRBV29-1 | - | CSVSGLAVSETQYF
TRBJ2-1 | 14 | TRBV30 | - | CAWENRREYNEQFF
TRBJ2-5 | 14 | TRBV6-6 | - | CASSQQTGGETQYF
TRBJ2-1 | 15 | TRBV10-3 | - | CAISDGQGWDNEQFF
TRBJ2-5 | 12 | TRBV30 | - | CAWSLGAETQYF
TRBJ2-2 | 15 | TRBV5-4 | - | CASSPKSWSTGELFF
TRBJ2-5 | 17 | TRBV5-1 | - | CASSLTDQTGNQETQYF
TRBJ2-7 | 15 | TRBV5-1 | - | CASSFIATGAYEQYF
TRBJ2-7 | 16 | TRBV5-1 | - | CASSPDLAGGTYEQYF
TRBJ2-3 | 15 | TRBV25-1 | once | CASSGGGQGRNTQYF
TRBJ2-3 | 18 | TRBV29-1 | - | CSVDYGPGQGASTDTQYF
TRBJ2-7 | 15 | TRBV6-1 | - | CASTQDAGARNEQYF
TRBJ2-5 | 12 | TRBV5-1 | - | CASTEQGETQYF